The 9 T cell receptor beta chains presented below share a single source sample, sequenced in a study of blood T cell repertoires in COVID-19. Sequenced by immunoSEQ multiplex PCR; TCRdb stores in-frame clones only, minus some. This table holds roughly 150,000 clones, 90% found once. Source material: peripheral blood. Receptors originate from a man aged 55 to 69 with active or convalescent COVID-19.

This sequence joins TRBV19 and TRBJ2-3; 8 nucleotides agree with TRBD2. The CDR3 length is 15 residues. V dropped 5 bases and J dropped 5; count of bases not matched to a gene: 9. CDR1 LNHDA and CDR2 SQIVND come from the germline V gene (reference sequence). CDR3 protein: CASSLLGRAVDTQYF. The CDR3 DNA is TGTGCCAGTAGTTTGCTCGGGAGGGCCGTAGATACGCAGTATTTT. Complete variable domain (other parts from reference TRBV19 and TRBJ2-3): DGGITQSPKYLFRKEGQNVTLSCEQNLNHDAMYWYRQDPGQGLRLIYYSQIVNDFQKGDIAEGYSVSREKKESFPLTVTSAQKNPTAFYLCASSLLGRAVDTQYFGPGTRLTVL.

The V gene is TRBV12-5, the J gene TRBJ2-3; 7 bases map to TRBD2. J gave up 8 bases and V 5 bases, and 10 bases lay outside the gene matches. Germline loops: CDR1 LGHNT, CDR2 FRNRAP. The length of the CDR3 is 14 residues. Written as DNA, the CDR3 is TGTGCTAGTGGTGCCGGGGACTATTCGTCTACGCAGTATTTT. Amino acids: CASGAGDYSSTQYF.

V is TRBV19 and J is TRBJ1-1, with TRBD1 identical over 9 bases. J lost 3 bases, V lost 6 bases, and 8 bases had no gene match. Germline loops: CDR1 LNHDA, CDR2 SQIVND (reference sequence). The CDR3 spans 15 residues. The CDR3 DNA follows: TGTGCCAGTAGGATAAGGAGGACAGGGGACACTGAAGCTTTCTTT. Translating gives CASRIRRTGDTEAFF.

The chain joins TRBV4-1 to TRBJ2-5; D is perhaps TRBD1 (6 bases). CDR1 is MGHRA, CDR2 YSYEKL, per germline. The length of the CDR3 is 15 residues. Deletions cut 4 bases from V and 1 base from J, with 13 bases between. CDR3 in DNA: TGCGCCAGCAGCCGGACAGAGACGGTCCAAGAGACCCAGTACTTC. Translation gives CASSRTETVQETQYF.

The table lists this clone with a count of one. The CDR3 sequence is CASSLQGAGNTIYF. The CDR3 nucleotides are TGTGCCAGCAGCCTACAGGGGGCTGGAAACACCATATATTTT. The chain employs TRBV2 and TRBJ1-3; 8 bases match TRBD1. Germline CDR1 and CDR2: SNHLY and FYNNEI. Losses at the gene ends were 6 bases for V and 2 bases for J; bases not matched to a gene: 3. There are 14 residues in the CDR3.

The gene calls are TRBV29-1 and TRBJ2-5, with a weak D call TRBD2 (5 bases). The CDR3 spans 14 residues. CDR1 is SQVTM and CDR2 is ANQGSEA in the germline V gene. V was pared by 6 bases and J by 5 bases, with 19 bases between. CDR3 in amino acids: CSVAKLVVGETQYF. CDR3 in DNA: TGCAGCGTCGCGAAACTAGTGGTTGGGGAGACCCAGTACTTC.

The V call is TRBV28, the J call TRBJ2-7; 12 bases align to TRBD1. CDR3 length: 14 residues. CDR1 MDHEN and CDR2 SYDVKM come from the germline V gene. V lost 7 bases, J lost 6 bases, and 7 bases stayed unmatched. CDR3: CASTPGQGAGEQYF. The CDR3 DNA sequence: TGTGCCAGCACCCCGGGACAGGGGGCGGGCGAGCAGTACTTC.

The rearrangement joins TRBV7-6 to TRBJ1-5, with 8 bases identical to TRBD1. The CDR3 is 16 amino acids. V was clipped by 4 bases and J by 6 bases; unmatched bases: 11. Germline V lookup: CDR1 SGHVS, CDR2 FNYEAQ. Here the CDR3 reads CASSSRSRGQGQPQHF. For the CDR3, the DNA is TGTGCCAGCAGCTCGCGGTCCAGGGGGCAGGGTCAGCCCCAGCATTTT.

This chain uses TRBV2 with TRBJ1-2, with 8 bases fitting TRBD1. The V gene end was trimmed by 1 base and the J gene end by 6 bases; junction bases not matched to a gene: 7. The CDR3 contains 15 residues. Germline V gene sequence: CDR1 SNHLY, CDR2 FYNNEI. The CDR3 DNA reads TGTGCCAGCAGTGAAGTAGGGCAGGGGGCGAATGGCTACACCTTC. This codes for CASSEVGQGANGYTF.